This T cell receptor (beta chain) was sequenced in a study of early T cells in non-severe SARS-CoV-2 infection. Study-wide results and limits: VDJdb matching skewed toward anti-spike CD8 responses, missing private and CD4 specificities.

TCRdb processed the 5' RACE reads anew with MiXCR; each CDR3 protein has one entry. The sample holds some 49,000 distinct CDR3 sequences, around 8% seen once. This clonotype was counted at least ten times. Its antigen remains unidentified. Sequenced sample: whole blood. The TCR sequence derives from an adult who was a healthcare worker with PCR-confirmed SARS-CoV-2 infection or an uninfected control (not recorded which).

This CDR3 is CASSGTGPRQQYF. In nucleotides, the CDR3 is TGTGCCAGCTCCGGGACAGGCCCTCGCCAGCAGTACTTC. J is TRBJ2-7 and V is TRBV28, with 8 bases matching TRBD1. The trim removed 8 bases at V and 8 bases at J, leaving 11 bases unmatched. CDR1 and CDR2 (germline): MDHEN, SYDVKM. The CDR3 length is 13 residues.